A single sample is the source of the 24 T cell receptor beta chains below, sequenced in a study of shared clonotypes between healthy human individuals. This table comes from immunoSEQ multiplex PCR, and its TCRdb copy is limited to in-frame clones, with some not included. The sample lists some 2,400,000 clones, approximately 94% seen once, with roughly 0.13% in the top ten. Source material: naive CD4+ T cells sorted from blood. As for subset: CD45RA+ positively selected. Receptors originate from a man between 18 and 35 years old in good health.

The chain is built from TRBV4-1 and TRBJ2-7, with TRBD2 as a possible D gene (6 bases). Per the germline V gene, CDR1 is MGHRA and CDR2 is YSYEKL. V was clipped by 2 bases and J by 3 bases, with 23 bases between them. This CDR3 spans 18 amino acids. This CDR3 is CASSQHPRGGQGGYEQYF. The CDR3 coding sequence is TGCGCCAGCAGCCAACACCCAAGAGGAGGGCAGGGTGGCTACGAGCAGTACTTC.

This clone occurred once. In the same sample, other DNA sequences code for this CDR3. The V call is TRBV6-5, the J call TRBJ2-6, with D hard to call. Germline-derived CDR1 and CDR2 are MNHEY and SVGAGI. Deletions cut 0 bases from V and 1 base from J, with 1 base between. The CDR3 extends over 14 amino acids. The CDR3 protein is CASSYSSGANVLTF. The CDR3, as DNA: TGTGCCAGCAGTTACTCGTCTGGGGCCAACGTCCTGACTTTC.

The rearrangement links TRBV30 to TRBJ1-4, with D uncertain. Trimming took 2 bases from V and 5 from J, leaving 15 bases between them. Germline-derived CDR1 and CDR2 are GTSNPN and SVGIG (reference sequence). CDR3 length: 15 amino acids. In DNA form, the CDR3 reads TGTGCCTGGAGTTCTTACCGGGCCAGCAATGAAAAACTGTTTTTT. As protein: CAWSSYRASNEKLFF.

The rearrangement links TRBV6-6 to TRBJ2-1; 7 nucleotides agree with TRBD1. V gave up 3 bases and J gave up 6 bases; unmatched junction bases: 8. Germline values: CDR1 MNHNY, CDR2 SVGAGI (reference sequence). The CDR3 loop spans 15 amino acids. The CDR3 bases are TGTGCCAGCAGTTATCGACAGGGTGCCCCCAATGAGCAGTTCTTC. Translation: CASSYRQGAPNEQFF.

The CDR3 sequence is CASSLELGNSPLHF. In DNA form, the CDR3 reads TGTGCCAGCAGCTTAGAGCTGGGTAATTCACCCCTCCACTTT. The chain uses TRBV7-2 and TRBJ1-6; D unresolved. Trimming cost V 1 base and J 6 bases, with 7 bases left between them. Germline CDR1 reads SGHTA; CDR2 reads FQGNSA. The CDR3 is 14 residues long.

V usage is TRBV13 and J usage is TRBJ1-1; TRBD1 might be the D (5 bases). The CDR3 totals 15 residues. Trimming removed 5 bases from V and 2 bases from J, with 15 bases in between. Germline CDR1 PRHDT, CDR2 FYEKMQ (reference sequence). The DNA of the CDR3 is TGTGCCAGCAGCACCTCCGGCGGGGGTAACACTGAAGCTTTCTTT. Translated, it gives CASSTSGGGNTEAFF.

The chain is built from TRBV11-2 and TRBJ1-1, with unresolved D. Trimming removed 0 bases from V and 10 bases from J, with 9 bases in between. The CDR3 runs 12 residues. Germline V gives CDR1 SGHAT, CDR2 FQNNGV. The CDR3 here is CASSLDGVGAFF. CDR3 in DNA: TGTGCCAGCAGCTTAGATGGGGTCGGAGCTTTCTTT.

Points on this clone: Other nucleotide sequences from this sample produce the same CDR3. In DNA, the CDR3 is TGTGCCAGCAGCGTAGAGGGACAGGGAAATTCACCCCTCCACTTT. Translating gives CASSVEGQGNSPLHF. The rearrangement links TRBV9 to TRBJ1-6, with TRBD1 matching 9 bases. The germline gives CDR1 SGDLS, CDR2 YYNGEE. This CDR3 is 15 amino acids long. V was clipped by 0 bases and J by 7 bases; unmatched bases: 2. Filled out from reference TRBV9 and TRBJ1-6, the complete variable domain reads DSGVTQTPKHLITATGQRVTLRCSPRSGDLSVYWYQQSLDQGLQFLIQYYNGEERAKGNILERFSAQQFPDLHSELNLSSLELGDSALYFCASSVEGQGNSPLHFGNGTRLTVT.

The genes are TRBV2 and TRBJ2-5, with 7 bases that match TRBD1. CDR3 length: 15 residues. Germline-derived CDR1 and CDR2 are SNHLY and FYNNEI. With V trimmed by 3 bases and J by 3 bases, 7 bases remained unmatched. CDR3 in amino acids: CASSEGNRGEETQYF. CDR3 DNA sequence: TGTGCCAGCAGTGAGGGGAACAGGGGCGAAGAGACCCAGTACTTC.

On this clone: Other DNA sequences in the same sample also yield this CDR3. This chain joins TRBV5-1 and TRBJ2-1; 14 bases fit TRBD2. CDR1 is SGHRS, CDR2 YFSETQ, per germline. With 3 bases clipped from V and 3 bases from J, the junction kept 2 bases outside the gene matches. The CDR3 totals 16 residues. DNA for the CDR3: TGCGCCAGCAGCTCCGGGACTAGCGGGGGCTACAATGAGCAGTTCTTC. Translated, it gives CASSSGTSGGYNEQFF.

This chain links TRBV15 with TRBJ1-3; a weak D match, TRBD1 (5 bases). V lost 1 base to trimming and J lost 3 bases, with 19 bases between them. Germline V gene lookup returns CDR1 LNHNV and CDR2 YYDKDF (reference sequence). The CDR3 runs 18 residues. In nucleotides, the CDR3 is TGTGCCACCAGCAGAGGCAGGGATTTGAAAACTCGTGGAAACACCATATATTTT. This gives the protein CATSRGRDLKTRGNTIYF.

V gene TRBV18 combines with J gene TRBJ2-2, with TRBD2 identical over 11 bases. This CDR3 contains 16 residues. The germline V gene encodes CDR1 KGHSH and CDR2 LQKENI. The ends lost 3 bases at V and 7 bases at J; junction bases unmatched: 7. For the CDR3, the DNA is TGTGCCAGCTCACCTCCCGGGACTAGCGGTGGCGGGGAGCTGTTTTTT. This codes for CASSPPGTSGGGELFF.

The chain employs TRBV28 and TRBJ1-2, with 8 positions matching TRBD1. CDR3 length: 14 residues. J gave up 4 bases and V 8 bases, and 9 bases lay outside the gene matches. Per germline, CDR1 MDHEN and CDR2 SYDVKM. For the CDR3, the DNA is TGTGCCAGCTCACAGGGGGGGCTCGGCTATGGCTACACCTTC. As protein: CASSQGGLGYGYTF.

The chain is built from TRBV7-9 and TRBJ2-7, with 7 bases identical to TRBD1. The CDR3 has 14 amino acids. From germline, CDR1 is SEHNR and CDR2 FQNEAQ (reference sequence). V shed 1 base and J 5 bases; nucleotides not matched to a gene: 5. This chain's CDR3 is CASSLERGRDEQYF. The CDR3 nucleotides read TGTGCCAGCAGCTTAGAGAGGGGGCGAGACGAGCAGTACTTC.

V and J are TRBV2 and TRBJ2-3; 7 bases line up with TRBD2. CDR1 is SNHLY and CDR2 is FYNNEI in the germline V gene. The CDR3 length is 15 residues. V trimming: 6 bases; J trimming: 3 bases; junction bases outside the gene matches: 9. The DNA of the CDR3 is TGTGCCAGCAGCCGACCGGGACTACGAACAGATACGCAGTATTTT. Translated, it gives CASSRPGLRTDTQYF.

DNA for the CDR3: TGTGCCAGCAGCTTACCCCCTGCGGGGACGGGGGCAACCTACAATGAGCAGTTCTTC. Amino acids: CASSLPPAGTGATYNEQFF. V is TRBV7-2 and J is TRBJ2-1; D is perhaps TRBD1 or TRBD2 (6 bases each). Germline V gene sequence: CDR1 SGHTA, CDR2 FQGNSA. Trimming took 2 bases from V and 2 from J, leaving 22 bases between them. The CDR3 covers 19 residues.

On this clone: The same CDR3 arises from other DNA sequences in this sample as well. The rearrangement uses TRBV5-4 and TRBJ2-2; maybe TRBD1 (7 bases). V shed 4 bases and J shed 1 base, with 8 bases lying between them. CDR1 and CDR2 (germline): SGHNT, YYREEE (reference sequence). The CDR3 spans 14 residues. The DNA of the CDR3 is TGTGCCAGCAGCCAGGGGGGGAACACCGGGGAGCTGTTTTTT. It codes for CASSQGGNTGELFF. Full variable domain (rest looked up from reference TRBV5-4 and TRBJ2-2): ETGVTQSPTHLIKTRGQQVTLRCSSQSGHNTVSWYQQALGQGPQFIFQYYREEENGRGNFPPRFSGLQFPNYSSELNVNALELDDSALYLCASSQGGNTGELFFGEGSRLTVL.

There are a few counts of this clone. The V gene is TRBV20-1, the J gene TRBJ1-4; the D is unclear. The CDR3 totals 11 residues. The V gene lost 1 base and the J gene lost 8 bases, with 5 bases spanning the gap. Germline CDR1 reads DFQATT; CDR2 reads SNEGSKA (reference sequence). The CDR3 DNA follows: TGCAGTGCTAGAGTCGGAGAAAAACTGTTTTTT. It encodes CSARVGEKLFF.

On this clone itself: This sample includes further DNA sequences coding for the same CDR3. The V gene is TRBV6-5, the J gene TRBJ1-2; D is ambiguous. V lost 5 bases, J lost 5 bases, and 9 bases lay in between. The CDR3 sequence is 12 residues long. Germline V gene sequence: CDR1 MNHEY, CDR2 SVGAGI. The CDR3 is CASSLDRYGYTF. The CDR3 DNA sequence: TGTGCCAGCAGTCTAGACCGGTATGGCTACACCTTC.

CDR3 sequence (DNA): TGTGCCAGCAGTTACGGTGGAGGTCAGCCCCAGCATTTT. It yields the protein CASSYGGGQPQHF. V is TRBV6-6 and J is TRBJ1-5; D ambiguous. The V end lost 2 bases, the J end lost 6 bases, and 8 bases lay between the germline ends. The CDR3 is 13 amino acids. CDR1 is MNHNY, CDR2 SVGAGI, per germline (reference sequence).

The chain links TRBV7-9 to TRBJ1-3; D not certain. Germline lookup yields CDR1 SEHNR and CDR2 FQNEAQ (reference sequence). Trimming took 5 bases from V and 0 from J, leaving 11 bases between them. This CDR3 is built from 15 residues. In DNA, the CDR3 is TGTGCCAGCAGCATATACAGTACCTCTGGAAACACCATATATTTT. Translating it yields CASSIYSTSGNTIYF.

The gene calls are TRBV9 and TRBJ1-2; the D gene is possibly TRBD1 (5 bases). Germline-derived CDR1 and CDR2 are SGDLS and YYNGEE. The V end lost 6 bases, the J end lost 8 bases, and 14 bases lay between the germline ends. CDR3 length: 12 amino acids. The CDR3 loop is CASTSVRDGYTF. The CDR3 DNA is TGTGCCAGCACGTCCGTAAGGGACGGCTACACCTTC.

The rearrangement uses TRBV30 and TRBJ2-7; TRBD2 aligns across 13 bases. V shed 3 bases, J shed 3 bases, and the junction held 8 bases outside the gene matches. The CDR3 length is 16 residues. The germline gives CDR1 GTSNPN, CDR2 SVGIG (reference sequence). The CDR3 loop reads CAWSGGLAGDRYEQYF. The CDR3 region has the DNA TGTGCCTGGAGCGGTGGACTAGCGGGAGACCGCTACGAGCAGTACTTC.

The rearrangement links TRBV4-2 to TRBJ2-2; D is ambiguous. V was cut by 1 base and J by 2 bases, with 11 bases left in between. CDR1 and CDR2 (germline): LGHNA, YNFKEQ. The length of the CDR3 is 16 residues. The CDR3 reads CASSQVLGRNTGELFF. The CDR3 DNA reads TGTGCCAGCAGCCAAGTTCTTGGCCGAAACACCGGGGAGCTGTTTTTT.